This T cell receptor beta chain originates from a study of PD-1 blockade in mismatch repair-deficient tumors. About the research overall: Enrolled 2013-2016, patients had progressing, pretreated mismatch repair-deficient cancers of about a dozen types.

Every patient had mismatch repair deficiency by PCR or immunohistochemistry. TCR sequencing covered a few patients who responded to pembrolizumab. Libraries were prepared by immunoSEQ multiplex PCR; TCRdb keeps only in-frame clonotypes and omits some of them. The data hold about 100,000 clones, with 70% to 85% observed a single time. To note about this clone: Its antigen is still unknown.

The study, taken as a whole, reports: After pembrolizumab, tumor-resident clones rose rapidly, then generally contracted before radiologic responses.

Germline-derived CDR1 and CDR2 are SGHTA and FQGTGA. Trimming shortened V by 3 bases and J by 5 bases, and 8 bases separated the two germline ends. This CDR3 has 13 residues. The source material was peripheral blood, sampled 36 weeks after starting pembrolizumab. This TCR was sampled from an adult with mismatch repair-deficient cancer. This chain links TRBV7-3 with TRBJ2-1; weak D call: TRBD1 (5 bases). As DNA, the CDR3 is TGTGCCAGCAGCTTGGACATGAACAATGAGCAGTTCTTC. Protein product: CASSLDMNNEQFF.